The source of this T cell receptor (beta chain) is a study of T-cell reconstitution after alpha-beta-depleted transplantation in children. V shed 6 bases, J shed 4 bases, and the junction held 3 bases outside the gene matches. Per the germline V gene, CDR1 is SGHDN and CDR2 is FVKESK. The CDR3 has 14 amino acids. TCRbeta library preparation incorporated unique molecular identifiers. TCRdb called the PCR reads again in MiXCR, with one record for every CDR3 protein. The sample has a few hundred thousand distinct CDR3 sequences; approximately 13% are singletons. This chain uses TRBV14 with TRBJ2-2; 9 positions agree with TRBD2. The clonotype originates from a male patient between 5 and 17 years old who had a stem cell transplant for acute myeloid leukemia, so the T cells may come from the graft donor. The starting material was PBMCs, mostly from graft donor cells, obtained 360 days after TCRalphabeta/CD19-depleted stem cell transplant. The CDR3 DNA reads as TGTGCCAGCAGTAGAGCGGGAGGCACCGGGGAGCTGTTTTTT. This translates into CASSRAGGTGELFF.